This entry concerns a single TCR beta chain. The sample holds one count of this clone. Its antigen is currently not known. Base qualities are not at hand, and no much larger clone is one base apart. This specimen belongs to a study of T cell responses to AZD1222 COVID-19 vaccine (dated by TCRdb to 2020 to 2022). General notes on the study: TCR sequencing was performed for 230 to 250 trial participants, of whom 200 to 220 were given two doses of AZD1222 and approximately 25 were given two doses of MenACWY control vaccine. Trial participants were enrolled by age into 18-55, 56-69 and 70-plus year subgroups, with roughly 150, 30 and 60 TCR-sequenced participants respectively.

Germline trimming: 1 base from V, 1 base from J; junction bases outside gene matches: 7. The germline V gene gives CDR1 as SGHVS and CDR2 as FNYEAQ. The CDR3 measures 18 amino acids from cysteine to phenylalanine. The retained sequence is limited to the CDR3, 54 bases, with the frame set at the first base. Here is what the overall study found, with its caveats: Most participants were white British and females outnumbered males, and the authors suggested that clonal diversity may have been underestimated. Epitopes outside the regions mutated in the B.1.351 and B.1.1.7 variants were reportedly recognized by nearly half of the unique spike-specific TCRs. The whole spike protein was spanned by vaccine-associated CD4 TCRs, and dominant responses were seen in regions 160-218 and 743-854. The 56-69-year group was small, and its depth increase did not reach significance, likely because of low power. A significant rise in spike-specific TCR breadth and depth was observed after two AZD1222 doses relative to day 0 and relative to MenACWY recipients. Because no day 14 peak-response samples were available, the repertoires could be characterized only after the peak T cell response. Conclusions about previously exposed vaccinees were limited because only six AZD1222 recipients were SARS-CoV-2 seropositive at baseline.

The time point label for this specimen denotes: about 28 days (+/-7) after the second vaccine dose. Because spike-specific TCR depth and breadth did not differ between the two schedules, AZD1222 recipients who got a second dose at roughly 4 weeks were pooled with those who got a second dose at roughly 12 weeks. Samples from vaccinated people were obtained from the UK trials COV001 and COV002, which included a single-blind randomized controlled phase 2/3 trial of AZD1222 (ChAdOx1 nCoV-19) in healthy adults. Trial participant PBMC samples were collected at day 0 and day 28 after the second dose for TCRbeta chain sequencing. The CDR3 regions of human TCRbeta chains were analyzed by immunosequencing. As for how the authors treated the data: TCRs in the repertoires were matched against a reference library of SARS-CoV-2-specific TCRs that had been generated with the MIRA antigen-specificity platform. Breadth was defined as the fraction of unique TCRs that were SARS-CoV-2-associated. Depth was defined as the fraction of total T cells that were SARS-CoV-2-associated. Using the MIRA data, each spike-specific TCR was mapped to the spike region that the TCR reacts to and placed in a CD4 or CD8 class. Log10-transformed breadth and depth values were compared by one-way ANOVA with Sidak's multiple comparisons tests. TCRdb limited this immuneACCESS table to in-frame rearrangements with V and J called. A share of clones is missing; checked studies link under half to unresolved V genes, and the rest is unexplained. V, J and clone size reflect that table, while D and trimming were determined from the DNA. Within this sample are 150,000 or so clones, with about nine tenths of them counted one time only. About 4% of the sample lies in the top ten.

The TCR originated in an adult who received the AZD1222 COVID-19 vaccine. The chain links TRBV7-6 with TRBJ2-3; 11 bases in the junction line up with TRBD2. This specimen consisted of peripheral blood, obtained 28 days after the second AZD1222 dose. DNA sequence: TGTGCCAGCAGCTTAGGTGCTAGCGGGGGGCCCCGCACAGATACGCAGTATTTT. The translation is CASSLGASGGPRTDTQYF.